This TCR beta chain originates from a study of T cells in Graves' hyperthyroidism and ophthalmopathy. About the study: The authors collected peripheral blood at initial diagnosis, before any treatment.

Germline V lookup: CDR1 SGHTA, CDR2 FQGNSA. CDR3 length: 15 residues. Germline trimming cut 5 bases from V and 4 bases from J; bases unmatched to any gene: 11. Many counts were recorded for this clonotype. Its antigen remains unknown. Amplified TCR beta CDR3 regions derived from RNA transcripts. A first-round RT-PCR of the TCR CDR3 used the HTBI primer set. TCRdb redid the calling of the multiplex PCR reads with MiXCR, one entry per CDR3 protein. The profile shows about 200,000 distinct CDR3 sequences, around 20% of them singletons. Broader study findings: Ophthalmopathy got predicted by the model a median around six months before its onset. Patients with ophthalmopathy were separated from those with stable hyperthyroidism by a 13 V-J model.

Over 18 months, lack of ophthalmopathy progression marked Graves' hyperthyroidism as stable. This TCR was recovered from a man in his forties or fifties with Graves' hyperthyroidism. Source material: blood. The chain joins TRBV7-2 to TRBJ2-7; 7 nucleotides match TRBD1. The DNA of the CDR3 is TGTGCCAGCAGCCCCAGTCAGAACAGGGGATACGAGCAGTACTTC. Protein sequence: CASSPSQNRGYEQYF.